A single sample is the source of the 4 T cell receptor beta chains below, sequenced in a study of control samples from healthy donors and cancer patients. Only in-frame clones appear in the TCRdb table, and some are missing; sequencing was by immunoSEQ multiplex PCR. The sample has about 190,000 clones. The material sequenced was blood. These receptors came from a woman under 40 in good health.

This chain links TRBV19 with TRBJ1-6, with TRBD1 identical over 8 bases. Germline V gives CDR1 LNHDA, CDR2 SQIVND (reference sequence). This CDR3 comprises 18 residues. Unmatched junction bases numbered 14, after V lost 4 bases and J lost 6 bases. The DNA of the CDR3 is TGTGCCAGTAGTACGACCGGGACAGGAGGCGCGCGTAATTCACCCCTCCACTTT. It encodes CASSTTGTGGARNSPLHF.

J is TRBJ2-7 and V is TRBV6-5; D might be TRBD1 (7 bases). The CDR3 extends over 12 amino acids. The V gene lost 8 bases and the J gene lost 5 bases, with 13 bases spanning the gap. Germline lookup yields CDR1 MNHEY and CDR2 SVGAGI. CDR3 in amino acids: CASWRGLDEQYF. The CDR3 DNA sequence: TGTGCCAGCTGGAGGGGGCTCGACGAGCAGTACTTC.

V and J are TRBV4-3 and TRBJ1-5; D is possibly TRBD1 (5 bases). V lost 3 bases to trimming and J lost 8 bases, with 11 bases between them. CDR1 and CDR2 from the germline V gene are LGHNA and YSLEER. This CDR3 region has 13 residues. The CDR3, as DNA: TGCGCCAGCAGCCAGGGCAGGGAGAAGCCCCAGCATTTT. Residues: CASSQGREKPQHF.

The chain joins TRBV3-1 (or the pseudogene TRBV3-2) to TRBJ2-6, with D tentatively TRBD1 or TRBD2 (5 bases each). Trimming shortened V by 4 bases and J by 1 base, and 8 bases separated the two germline ends. The CDR3 has 15 amino acids. CDR1 LGHDT and CDR2 YNNKEL come from the germline V gene (reference sequence). The CDR3 DNA sequence: TGTGCCAGCAGCCGGGACCTTTCTGGGGCCAACGTCCTGACTTTC. Amino acids: CASSRDLSGANVLTF.